This T cell receptor beta chain was sequenced for a study of CD8+ T cells in alopecia areata. Study background: Treated patients took oral tofacitinib at 5 to 10 mg twice daily. Study-wide findings and caveats: Tofacitinib produced a significant decrease in scalp clonality and in expanded CD8+ clones among the top 100. While tofacitinib was given, many expanded lesional clones persisted in scalp and blood.

This clone turned up a few times. Its antigen is unknown. Germline lookup yields CDR1 LGHNA and CDR2 YNFKEQ. V dropped 4 bases and J dropped 6 bases, with 25 bases sitting between them. The CDR3 sequence is 17 residues long. Following RNA extraction, reverse transcription yielded cDNA that acted as the sequencing template. Data came from immunoSEQ multiplex PCR; TCRdb stores just in-frame clones and leaves some out. The data show under 200,000 clones, 60% to 75% seen once. Documented treatment: oral pan-JAK inhibitor, 5-10 mg twice daily. Sampling of alopecia areata patients yielded lesional scalp punch biopsies as well as peripheral blood.

The sequenced sample was CD4+ T cells sorted from blood, obtained at week 24, from a patient treated with tofacitinib. This clonotype was obtained from a human donor with alopecia areata. This rearrangement joins TRBV4-2 to TRBJ2-7; a weak D match, TRBD2 (6 bases). The CDR3 nucleotides are TGTGCCAGCAGCCCCCTTGGTGACGGGGGAACCTCTGTCGAGCAGTACTTC. Its protein is CASSPLGDGGTSVEQYF.